In this sample, the clone carrying this TCR beta chain turned up once. The record originates from a study of blood T cell repertoires in COVID-19. Overall study context: Acute and convalescent COVID-19 specimens originated in the United States, Italy and Spain.

Trimming removed 6 bases from V and 1 base from J; junction bases left unmatched: 1. There are 14 residues in the CDR3. The germline CDR1 and CDR2 sequences are ENHRY and SYGVKD. In the original analysis: Estimation of nucleated cell counts was performed using reference gene primer amplification. The protocol was immunoSEQ multiplex PCR, while the TCRdb copy is restricted to in-frame clones and leaves out a portion. D and trimming come from the DNA, and the V and J calls and clone size come from that table. In the table there are some 380,000 clones, more than 65% of which are singletons. Input material: peripheral blood. The chain couples TRBV10-3 to TRBJ1-3, with 9 bases aligning to TRBD1. The TCR originated in a human donor with acute or convalescent COVID-19. The donor label of this sample is uncertain. The CDR3 bases are TGTGCCATCAGACAGGGGGCGTCTGGAAACACCATATATTTT. This gives the protein CAIRQGASGNTIYF.